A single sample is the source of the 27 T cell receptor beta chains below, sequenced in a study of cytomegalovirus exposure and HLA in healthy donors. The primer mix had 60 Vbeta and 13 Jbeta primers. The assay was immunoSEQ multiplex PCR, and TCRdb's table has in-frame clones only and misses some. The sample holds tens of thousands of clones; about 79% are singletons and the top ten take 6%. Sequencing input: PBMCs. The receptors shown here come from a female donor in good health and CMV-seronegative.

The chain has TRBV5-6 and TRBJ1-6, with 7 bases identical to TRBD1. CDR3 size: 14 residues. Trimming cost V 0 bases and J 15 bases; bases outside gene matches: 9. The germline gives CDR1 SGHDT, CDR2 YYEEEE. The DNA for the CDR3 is TGTGCCAGCAGCTTGGGGACAGGTCCCCAAGGCCTCCACTTT. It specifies CASSLGTGPQGLHF.

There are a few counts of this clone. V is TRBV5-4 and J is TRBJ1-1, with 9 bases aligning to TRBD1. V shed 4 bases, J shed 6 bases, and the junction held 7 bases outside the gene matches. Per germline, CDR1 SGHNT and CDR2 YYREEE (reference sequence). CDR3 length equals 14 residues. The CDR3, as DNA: TGTGCCAGCAGCCTCACAGGGGGCTACGCTGAAGCTTTCTTT. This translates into CASSLTGGYAEAFF.

In DNA, the CDR3 is TGCGCCAGCAGCTTGGTTGGACAGGGTGGAGTAGCGCACGGGGAGCTGTTTTTT. It is translated as CASSLVGQGGVAHGELFF. This chain connects TRBV5-1 to TRBJ2-2; 8 bases align to TRBD1. Germline loops: CDR1 SGHRS, CDR2 YFSETQ. Trimming removed 0 bases from V and 7 bases from J; junction bases left unmatched: 14. The CDR3 sequence is 18 residues long.

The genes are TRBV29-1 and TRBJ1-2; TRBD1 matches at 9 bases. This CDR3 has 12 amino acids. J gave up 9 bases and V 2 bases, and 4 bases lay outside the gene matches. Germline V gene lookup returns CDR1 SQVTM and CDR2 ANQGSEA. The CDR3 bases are TGCAGCGTTGAACTTGGACAGGGGAGCTACACCTTC. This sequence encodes CSVELGQGSYTF. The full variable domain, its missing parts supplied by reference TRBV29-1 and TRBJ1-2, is SAVISQKPSRDICQRGTSLTIQCQVDSQVTMMFWYRQQPGQSLTLIATANQGSEATYESGFVIDKFPISRPNLTFSTLTVSNMSPEDSSIYLCSVELGQGSYTFGSGTRLTVV.

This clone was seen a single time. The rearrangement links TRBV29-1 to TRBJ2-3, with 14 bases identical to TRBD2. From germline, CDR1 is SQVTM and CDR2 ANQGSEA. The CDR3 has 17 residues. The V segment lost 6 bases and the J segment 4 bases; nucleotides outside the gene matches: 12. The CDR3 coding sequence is TGCAGCGTCCCCGGGACTAGCGGGAGTTACGGAGCAGATACGCAGTATTTT. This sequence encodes CSVPGTSGSYGADTQYF.

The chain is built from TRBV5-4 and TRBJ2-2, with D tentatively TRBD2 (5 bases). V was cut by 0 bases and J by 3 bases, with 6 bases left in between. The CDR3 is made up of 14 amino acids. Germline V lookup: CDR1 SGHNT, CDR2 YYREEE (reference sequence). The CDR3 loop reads CASSLAGDTGELFF. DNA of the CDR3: TGTGCCAGCAGCTTGGCCGGGGACACCGGGGAGCTGTTTTTT.

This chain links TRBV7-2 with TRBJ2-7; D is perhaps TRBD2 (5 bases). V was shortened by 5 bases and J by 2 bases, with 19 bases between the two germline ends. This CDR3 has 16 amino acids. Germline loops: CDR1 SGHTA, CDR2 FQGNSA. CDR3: CASSPGGRLSTYEQYF. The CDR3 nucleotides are TGTGCCAGCAGCCCGGGCGGGCGTCTATCTACCTACGAGCAGTACTTC. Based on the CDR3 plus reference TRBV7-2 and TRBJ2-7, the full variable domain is GAGVSQSPSNKVTEKGKDVELRCDPISGHTALYWYRQSLGQGLEFLIYFQGNSAPDKSGLPSDRFSAERTGGSVSTLTIQRTQQEDSAVYLCASSPGGRLSTYEQYFGPGTRLTVT.

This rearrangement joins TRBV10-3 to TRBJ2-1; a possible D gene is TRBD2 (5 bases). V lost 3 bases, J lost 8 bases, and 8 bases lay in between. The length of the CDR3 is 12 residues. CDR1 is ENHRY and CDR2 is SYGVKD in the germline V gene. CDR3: CAISELDDEQFF. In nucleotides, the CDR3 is TGTGCCATCAGTGAACTAGACGATGAGCAGTTCTTC.

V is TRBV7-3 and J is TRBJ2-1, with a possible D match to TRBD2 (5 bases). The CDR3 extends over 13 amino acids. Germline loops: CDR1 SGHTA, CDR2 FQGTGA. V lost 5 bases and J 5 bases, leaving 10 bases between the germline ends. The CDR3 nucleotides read TGTGCCAGCAGCCCCGGACTTGACAATGAGCAGTTCTTC. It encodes CASSPGLDNEQFF. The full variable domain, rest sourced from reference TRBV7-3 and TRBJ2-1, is GAGVSQTPSNKVTEKGKYVELRCDPISGHTALYWYRQSLGQGPEFLIYFQGTGAADDSGLPNDRFFAVRPEGSVSTLKIQRTERGDSAVYLCASSPGLDNEQFFGPGTRLTVL.

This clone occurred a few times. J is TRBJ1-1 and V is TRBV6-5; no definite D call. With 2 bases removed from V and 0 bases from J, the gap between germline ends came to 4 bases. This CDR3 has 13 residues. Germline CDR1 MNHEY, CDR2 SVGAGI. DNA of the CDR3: TGTGCCAGCAGTTACAGCATGAACACTGAAGCTTTCTTT. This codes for CASSYSMNTEAFF.

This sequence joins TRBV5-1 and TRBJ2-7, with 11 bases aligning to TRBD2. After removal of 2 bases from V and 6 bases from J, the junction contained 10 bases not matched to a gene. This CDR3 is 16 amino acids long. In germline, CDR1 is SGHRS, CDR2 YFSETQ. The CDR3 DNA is TGCGCCAGCAGCTTAGAAATAGCGGGAGGGCGTTTCGAGCAGTACTTC. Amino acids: CASSLEIAGGRFEQYF.

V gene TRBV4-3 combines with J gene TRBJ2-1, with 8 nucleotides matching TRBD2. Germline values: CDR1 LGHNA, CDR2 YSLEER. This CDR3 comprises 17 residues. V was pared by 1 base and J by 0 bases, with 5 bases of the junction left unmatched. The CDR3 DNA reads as TGCGCCAGCAGCCAAGGGGCTACTAGCGGCTCCTACAATGAGCAGTTCTTC. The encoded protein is CASSQGATSGSYNEQFF.

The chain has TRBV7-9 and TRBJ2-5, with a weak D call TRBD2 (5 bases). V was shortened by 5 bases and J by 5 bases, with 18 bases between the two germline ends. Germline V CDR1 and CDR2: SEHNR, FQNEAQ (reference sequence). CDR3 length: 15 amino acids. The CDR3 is CASSPRASKRETQYF. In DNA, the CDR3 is TGTGCCAGCAGCCCGAGGGCCTCAAAAAGGGAGACCCAGTACTTC.

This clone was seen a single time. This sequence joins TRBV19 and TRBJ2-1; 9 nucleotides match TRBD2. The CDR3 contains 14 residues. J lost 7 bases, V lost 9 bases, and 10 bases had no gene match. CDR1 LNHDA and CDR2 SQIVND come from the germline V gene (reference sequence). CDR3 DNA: TGTGCCAGCCAAAGGGGGACTAGCAGTAATGAGCAGTTCTTC. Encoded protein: CASQRGTSSNEQFF.

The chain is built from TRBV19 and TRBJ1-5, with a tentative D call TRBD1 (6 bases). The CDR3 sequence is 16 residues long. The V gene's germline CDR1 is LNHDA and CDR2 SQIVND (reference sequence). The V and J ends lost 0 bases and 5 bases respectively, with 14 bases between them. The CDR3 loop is CASSIDLGHKDQPQHF. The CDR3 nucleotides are TGTGCCAGTAGTATAGATCTGGGACATAAGGATCAGCCCCAGCATTTT.

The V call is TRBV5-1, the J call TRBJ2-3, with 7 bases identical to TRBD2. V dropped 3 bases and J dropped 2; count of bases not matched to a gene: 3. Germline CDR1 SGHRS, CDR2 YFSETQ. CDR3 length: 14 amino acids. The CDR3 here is CASSWGGFTDTQYF. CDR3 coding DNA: TGCGCCAGCAGCTGGGGGGGGTTCACAGATACGCAGTATTTT. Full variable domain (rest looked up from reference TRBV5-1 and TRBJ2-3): KAGVTQTPRYLIKTRGQQVTLSCSPISGHRSVSWYQQTPGQGLQFLFEYFSETQRNKGNFPGRFSGRQFSNSRSEMNVSTLELGDSALYLCASSWGGFTDTQYFGPGTRLTVL.

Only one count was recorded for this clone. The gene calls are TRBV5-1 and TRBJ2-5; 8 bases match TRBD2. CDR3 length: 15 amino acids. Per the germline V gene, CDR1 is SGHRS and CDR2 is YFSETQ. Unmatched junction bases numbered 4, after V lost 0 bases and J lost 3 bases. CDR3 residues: CASSLGGTREETQYF. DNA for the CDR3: TGCGCCAGCAGCTTGGGGGGGACTAGAGAAGAGACCCAGTACTTC.

This CDR3 is CASNSGSIFGEQYF. The CDR3 coding sequence is TGTGCCAGCAATAGCGGGAGTATTTTTGGCGAGCAGTACTTC. This chain uses TRBV6-1 with TRBJ2-7; 9 nucleotides match TRBD2. Trimming at V came to 7 bases and at J to 6 bases, leaving 10 bases not matched to a gene. The CDR3 contains 14 residues. CDR1 is MNHNS and CDR2 is SASEGT in the germline V gene.

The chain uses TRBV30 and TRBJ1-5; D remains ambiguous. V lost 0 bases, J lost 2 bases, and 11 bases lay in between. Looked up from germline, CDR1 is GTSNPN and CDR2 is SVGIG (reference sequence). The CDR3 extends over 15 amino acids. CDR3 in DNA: TGTGCCTGGAGTGTACTAGCAGGAGGCAATCAGCCCCAGCATTTT. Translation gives CAWSVLAGGNQPQHF.

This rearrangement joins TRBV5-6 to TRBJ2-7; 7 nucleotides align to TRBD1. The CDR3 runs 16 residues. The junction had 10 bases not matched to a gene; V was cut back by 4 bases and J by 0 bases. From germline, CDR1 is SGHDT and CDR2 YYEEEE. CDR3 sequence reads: CASSEIGQDSSYEQYF. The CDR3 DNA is TGTGCCAGCAGCGAGATAGGACAGGACAGCTCCTACGAGCAGTACTTC.

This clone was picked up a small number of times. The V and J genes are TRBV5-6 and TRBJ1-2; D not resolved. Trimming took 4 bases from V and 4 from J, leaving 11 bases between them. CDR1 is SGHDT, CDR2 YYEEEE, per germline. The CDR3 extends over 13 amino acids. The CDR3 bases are TGTGCCAGCAGCCTCGACATTCTCTATGGCTACACCTTC. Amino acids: CASSLDILYGYTF.

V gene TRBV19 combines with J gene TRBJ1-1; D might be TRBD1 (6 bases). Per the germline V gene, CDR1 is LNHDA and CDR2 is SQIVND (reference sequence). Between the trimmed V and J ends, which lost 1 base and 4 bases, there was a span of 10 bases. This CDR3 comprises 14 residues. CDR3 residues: CASSIGGLGTEAFF. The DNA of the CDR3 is TGTGCCAGTAGTATAGGGGGGCTTGGCACTGAAGCTTTCTTT.

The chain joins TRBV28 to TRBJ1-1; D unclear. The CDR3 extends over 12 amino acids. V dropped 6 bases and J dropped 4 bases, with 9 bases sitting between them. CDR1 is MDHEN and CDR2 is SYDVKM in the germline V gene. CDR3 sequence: CASRRPGTEAFF. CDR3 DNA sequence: TGTGCCAGCAGGAGACCGGGCACTGAAGCTTTCTTT.

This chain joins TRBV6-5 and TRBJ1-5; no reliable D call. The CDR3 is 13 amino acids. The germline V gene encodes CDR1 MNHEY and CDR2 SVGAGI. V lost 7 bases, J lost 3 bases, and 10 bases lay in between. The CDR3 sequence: CASTSGVNQPQHF. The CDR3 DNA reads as TGTGCCAGCACCTCCGGGGTCAATCAGCCCCAGCATTTT.

In DNA form, the CDR3 reads TGTGCCAGCAGCGTAGGTAGCGGGAATGTAGGTGAGCAGTTCTTC. Residues: CASSVGSGNVGEQFF. The chain carries TRBV9 and TRBJ2-1; 8 bases match TRBD2. There are 15 residues in the CDR3. Germline V gene lookup returns CDR1 SGDLS and CDR2 YYNGEE. The J segment lost 9 bases and the V segment lost 0 bases, leaving 8 bases of the junction unmatched.

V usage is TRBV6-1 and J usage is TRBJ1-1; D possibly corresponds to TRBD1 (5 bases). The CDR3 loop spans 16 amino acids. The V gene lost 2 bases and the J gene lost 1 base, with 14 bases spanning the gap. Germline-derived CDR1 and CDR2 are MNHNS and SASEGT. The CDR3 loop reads CASSEPGAGPNTEAFF. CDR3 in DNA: TGTGCCAGCAGTGAACCTGGGGCAGGGCCGAACACTGAAGCTTTCTTT.

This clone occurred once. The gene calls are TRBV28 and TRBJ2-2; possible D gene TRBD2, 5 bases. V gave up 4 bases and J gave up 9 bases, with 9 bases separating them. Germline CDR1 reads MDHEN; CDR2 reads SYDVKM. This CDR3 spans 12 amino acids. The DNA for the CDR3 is TGTGCCAGCAGTTCGGACTGGCGGGAGCTGTTTTTT. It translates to CASSSDWRELFF.